The clone carrying this TCR beta chain was observed at least ten times. These data originate in a study of T-cell reconstitution after alpha-beta-depleted transplantation in children. Unmatched junction bases numbered 10, after V lost 7 bases and J lost 2 bases. The CDR3 extends over 16 amino acids. Molecular barcoding with unique molecular identifiers was used for the TCRbeta library. Each CDR3 protein gets one entry after TCRdb re-called the PCR reads with MiXCR. The repertoire has over 70,000 distinct CDR3 sequences, roughly 8.3% of them found once; the top ten carry approximately 7.2%. J is TRBJ2-5 and V is TRBV12-3 or TRBV12-4; 10 nucleotides match TRBD2. The input for sequencing was PBMCs from the stem cell graft donor, taken from the stem cell graft. The clonotype originates from a human donor who donated a stem cell graft to a child with congenital amegakaryocytic thrombocytopenia. CDR3 amino acids: CASTDPLAGPQETQYF. The CDR3 bases are TGTGCCAGCACCGACCCACTAGCGGGACCACAAGAGACCCAGTACTTC.